Shown below are 24 T cell receptor beta chains from a single sample sequenced in a study of cytotoxic CD8 clonotypes in ibrutinib-treated CLL. TCRdb keeps only in-frame clones here, not all; method: immunoSEQ multiplex PCR. The sample includes 200,000 to 250,000 clones, nearly 80% of them seen just once. The sequencing here drew on PBMCs, taken after 12 months of ibrutinib treatment. The receptors originated from a human donor with chronic lymphocytic leukemia.

The chain links TRBV5-1 to TRBJ2-7; 13 positions agree with TRBD2. This CDR3 is built from 20 residues. From germline, CDR1 is SGHRS and CDR2 YFSETQ. The junction had 16 bases not matched to a gene; V was cut back by 4 bases and J by 0 bases. The CDR3 DNA reads as TGCGCCAGCAGCCCCGTGGTTACTAGCGGGAGGGCCCTTGGCTCCTACGAGCAGTACTTC. As protein: CASSPVVTSGRALGSYEQYF.

The V and J genes are TRBV11-3 and TRBJ2-2, with D tentatively TRBD1 (6 bases). Looked up from germline, CDR1 is SGHNT and CDR2 is YENEEA. The CDR3 covers 15 residues. The germline V and J ends were trimmed by 1 base and 1 base, with 7 bases remaining between them. CDR3 in DNA: TGTGCCAGCAGCTTAGTCAGGGGGAACACCGGGGAGCTGTTTTTT. Translation: CASSLVRGNTGELFF.

This sequence joins TRBV19 and TRBJ2-7, with 11 bases fitting TRBD2. This CDR3 region has 21 residues. Germline values: CDR1 LNHDA, CDR2 SQIVND (reference sequence). Unmatched junction bases numbered 27, after V lost 7 bases and J lost 4 bases. The CDR3 coding sequence is TGTGCCAGTATCACTCGGGGGGGAAGGGGCCAAACTAGCGGGAGAAAATACGAGCAGTACTTC. This gives the protein CASITRGGRGQTSGRKYEQYF.

This chain joins TRBV5-1 and TRBJ2-2, with 8 positions matching TRBD1. Germline values: CDR1 SGHRS, CDR2 YFSETQ. This CDR3 is built from 15 residues. Trimming removed 8 bases from V and 2 bases from J; junction bases left unmatched: 8. The CDR3 DNA follows: TGCGCCAGAAAGCCGGACAGGGTCAACACCGGGGAGCTGTTTTTT. This sequence encodes CARKPDRVNTGELFF.

This clone was seen only once. The V call is TRBV29-1, the J call TRBJ1-1; the match to TRBD1 covers 7 bases. The CDR3 extends over 14 amino acids. The V gene's germline CDR1 is SQVTM and CDR2 ANQGSEA. V shed 6 bases and J 3 bases; nucleotides not matched to a gene: 10. CDR3 sequence: CSVTVQGTDTEAFF. The DNA of the CDR3 is TGCAGCGTCACTGTACAGGGGACGGACACTGAAGCTTTCTTT.

The chain uses TRBV5-1 and TRBJ2-7; 14 positions agree with TRBD2. CDR1 is SGHRS and CDR2 is YFSETQ in the germline V gene. The trim removed 5 bases at V and 1 base at J, leaving 14 bases unmatched. This CDR3 has 19 residues. Written as DNA, the CDR3 is TGCGCCAGCAGTTCCCTAGCCGGGACTAGCGGGAGAGGGTCCTACGAGCAGTACTTC. Amino acid sequence: CASSSLAGTSGRGSYEQYF.

This clone was recorded many times. This sequence joins TRBV25-1 and TRBJ2-1, with D maybe TRBD2 (6 bases). This CDR3 region has 10 residues. V lost 3 bases to trimming and J lost 13 bases, with 7 bases between them. Germline CDR1 MGHDK, CDR2 SYGVNS. CDR3 amino acids: CASSDGRQFF. CDR3 bases: TGTGCCAGCAGTGACGGGAGACAGTTCTTC. The full variable domain, rest sourced from reference TRBV25-1 and TRBJ2-1, is EADIYQTPRYLVIGTGKKITLECSQTMGHDKMYWYQQDPGMELHLIHYSYGVNSTEKGDLSSESTVSRIRTEHFPLTLESARPSHTSQYLCASSDGRQFFGPGTRLTVL.

This chain connects TRBV5-1 to TRBJ2-2; the D is unclear. V lost 3 bases and J lost 2, with 8 bases in between. The CDR3 spans 14 residues. CDR1 and CDR2 from the germline V gene are SGHRS and YFSETQ. The CDR3 reads CASSWTHNTGELFF. CDR3 nucleotide sequence: TGCGCCAGCAGCTGGACCCATAACACCGGGGAGCTGTTTTTT. The variable domain in full, completed from reference TRBV5-1 and TRBJ2-2, reads KAGVTQTPRYLIKTRGQQVTLSCSPISGHRSVSWYQQTPGQGLQFLFEYFSETQRNKGNFPGRFSGRQFSNSRSEMNVSTLELGDSALYLCASSWTHNTGELFFGEGSRLTVL.

The rearrangement links TRBV2 to TRBJ2-7; D is undetermined. CDR3 length equals 10 residues. CDR1 and CDR2 (germline): SNHLY, FYNNEI. V shed 3 bases and J shed 6 bases, with 3 bases lying between them. The CDR3, as DNA: TGTGCCAGCAGTGAGAGCGAGCAGTACTTC. Translated: CASSESEQYF.

J is TRBJ2-1 and V is TRBV6-4; TRBD1 aligns across 10 bases. V was pared by 6 bases and J by 7 bases, with 3 bases of the junction left unmatched. The CDR3 has 13 residues. Germline CDR1 reads MRHNA; CDR2 reads SNTAGT. The CDR3 reads CASSPGQGNEQFF. DNA of the CDR3: TGTGCCAGCAGCCCGGGACAGGGGAATGAGCAGTTCTTC.

The chain is built from TRBV6-6 and TRBJ1-2; D is possibly TRBD1 (6 bases). Germline V gives CDR1 MNHNY, CDR2 SVGAGI (reference sequence). The CDR3 extends over 14 amino acids. V dropped 7 bases and J dropped 8 bases, with 20 bases sitting between them. In DNA form, the CDR3 reads TGTGCCAGCAACCTTGGGGGCCCCTGGTGGGGCTACACCTTC. Translated: CASNLGGPWWGYTF.

This clone was counted a single time. This chain joins TRBV28 and TRBJ1-3; D might be TRBD1 (5 bases). V gave up 8 bases and J gave up 0 bases, with 8 bases separating them. The CDR3 loop spans 13 amino acids. Germline V CDR1 and CDR2: MDHEN, SYDVKM. The DNA of the CDR3 is TGTGCCAGCCGAGACAGCTCTGGAAACACCATATATTTT. Translating it yields CASRDSSGNTIYF.

This chain connects TRBV7-2 to TRBJ1-2; 10 positions match TRBD1. Germline V gene lookup returns CDR1 SGHTA and CDR2 FQGNSA. This CDR3 has 14 amino acids. J gave up 5 bases and V 5 bases, and 5 bases lay outside the gene matches. CDR3 nucleotide sequence: TGTGCCAGCAGCCCGGGACAGGGGTGGTATGGCTACACCTTC. It translates to CASSPGQGWYGYTF.

Regarding this clone: The identical CDR3 is also encoded by other nucleotide sequences in the sample. V usage is TRBV7-9 and J usage is TRBJ1-1; a weak D match, TRBD1 (5 bases). The CDR3 is made up of 14 amino acids. V was pared by 6 bases and J by 8 bases, with 19 bases between. Germline V CDR1 and CDR2: SEHNR, FQNEAQ (reference sequence). CDR3 sequence reads: CASRRQTANGEAFF. The CDR3 DNA is TGTGCCAGCAGGAGACAGACCGCGAACGGAGAAGCTTTCTTT.

The J gene is TRBJ2-2, the V gene TRBV5-1, with TRBD2 identical over 10 bases. From germline, CDR1 is SGHRS and CDR2 YFSETQ. Trimming cost V 4 bases and J 2 bases; bases outside gene matches: 5. The CDR3 is 16 amino acids. The CDR3 loop is CASSLAGVANTGELFF. CDR3 nucleotide sequence: TGCGCCAGCAGCCTAGCGGGAGTGGCAAACACCGGGGAGCTGTTTTTT.

The chain couples TRBV18 to TRBJ1-4, with D unclear. V was pared by 6 bases and J by 16 bases, with 18 bases between. The CDR3 has 12 amino acids. Germline V CDR1 and CDR2: KGHSH, LQKENI. This CDR3 reads CASSVNNGGAFF. The CDR3 nucleotides are TGTGCCAGCTCCGTCAACAACGGTGGAGCGTTTTTT.

This clone was counted a single time. The V call is TRBV6-5, the J call TRBJ1-2, with TRBD1 matching 7 bases. The trim removed 4 bases at V and 6 bases at J, leaving 11 bases unmatched. This CDR3 has 15 residues. Germline assignment: CDR1 MNHEY and CDR2 SVGAGI. The CDR3 coding sequence is TGTGCCAGCAGTTCCCTCAGTAGGGGGCGGCATGGCTACACCTTC. Its translation is CASSSLSRGRHGYTF.

CDR3 region: CASSQLEDRDGEQFF. Written as DNA, the CDR3 is TGCGCCAGCAGCCAACTTGAAGACAGGGATGGTGAGCAGTTCTTC. This chain uses TRBV4-1 with TRBJ2-1, with 7 bases identical to TRBD1. Germline CDR1 MGHRA, CDR2 YSYEKL. V shed 2 bases, J shed 9 bases, and the junction held 10 bases outside the gene matches. The length of the CDR3 is 15 residues.

This chain uses TRBV5-1 with TRBJ1-2, with TRBD1 matching 10 bases. V lost 4 bases and J lost 8; bases outside the gene matches: 5. Germline values: CDR1 SGHRS, CDR2 YFSETQ. This CDR3 is 13 amino acids long. CDR3: CASSPTGGAGYTF. The CDR3 coding sequence is TGCGCCAGCAGCCCGACAGGGGGCGCGGGCTACACCTTC. Full variable domain (rest looked up from reference TRBV5-1 and TRBJ1-2): KAGVTQTPRYLIKTRGQQVTLSCSPISGHRSVSWYQQTPGQGLQFLFEYFSETQRNKGNFPGRFSGRQFSNSRSEMNVSTLELGDSALYLCASSPTGGAGYTFGSGTRLTVV.

This clone has more than one count but fewer than ten. The J gene is TRBJ1-2, the V gene TRBV19; D not resolved. Germline CDR1 reads LNHDA; CDR2 reads SQIVND (reference sequence). Trimming pared 4 bases from V and 7 bases from J, leaving 16 bases between. The CDR3 extends over 14 amino acids. CDR3 sequence reads: CASSTAQYRAGYTF. The CDR3 nucleotides are TGTGCCAGTAGTACAGCGCAATACCGGGCTGGCTACACCTTC.

In its sample, this clone was seen once. The V gene is TRBV27, the J gene TRBJ2-2; D is perhaps TRBD2 (5 bases). This CDR3 spans 14 amino acids. With 2 bases removed from V and 1 base from J, the gap between germline ends came to 5 bases. Germline V gives CDR1 MNHEY, CDR2 SMNVEV (reference sequence). Here the CDR3 reads CASSLEGNTGELFF. In nucleotides, the CDR3 is TGTGCCAGCAGTTTAGAGGGGAACACCGGGGAGCTGTTTTTT.

This chain joins TRBV6-5 and TRBJ1-5; 7 nucleotides align to TRBD1. Losses at the gene ends were 9 bases for V and 1 base for J; bases not matched to a gene: 6. The CDR3 is 14 amino acids. Germline-derived CDR1 and CDR2 are MNHEY and SVGAGI. The CDR3 sequence is CASEIQGSNQPQHF. The CDR3 bases are TGTGCCAGTGAGATACAGGGGAGCAATCAGCCCCAGCATTTT.

This chain uses TRBV20-1 with TRBJ1-1; the D is unclear. The CDR3 runs to 10 residues. Germline lookup yields CDR1 DFQATT and CDR2 SNEGSKA (reference sequence). In DNA form, the CDR3 reads TGCGGCTGGGCGCAGGTTGAAGCTTTCTTT. This sequence encodes CGWAQVEAFF.

The chain employs TRBV25-1 and TRBJ1-2, with 9 nucleotides matching TRBD1. Trimming at V came to 2 bases and at J to 6 bases, leaving 10 bases not matched to a gene. This CDR3 is 16 amino acids long. Germline V gene lookup returns CDR1 MGHDK and CDR2 SYGVNS. CDR3 bases: TGTGCCAGCAGTGAAGGAGGGGACAGGGTGGCTGATGGCTACACCTTC. This gives the protein CASSEGGDRVADGYTF.